This T cell receptor beta chain was captured in a study of neoadjuvant anti-PD-1 for oral cavity cancer. Study-level background: Patients mostly received three to four biweekly nivolumab doses at 3 mg/kg before surgery.

About this clone itself: Its antigen remains unidentified.

The CDR3 spans 13 residues. Trimming at V came to 8 bases and at J to 5 bases, leaving 4 bases not matched to a gene. Germline loops: CDR1 MNHEY, CDR2 SVGAGI. General study findings and limits: Non-responders to neoadjuvant nivolumab had significantly more clonal PBMC T cells than responders.

Only in-frame clones appear in the TCRdb table, and some are missing; sequencing was by immunoSEQ multiplex PCR. The sample consists of approximately 72,000 clones, 83% of them appearing once. Stage II-IVA oral cavity squamous cell carcinoma was new and untreated by systemic or radiation therapy. The sequence was collected from a person aged 40 to 85 with oral cavity squamous cell carcinoma. This sample comprised PBMCs, obtained before nivolumab (anti-PD-1) treatment. The rearrangement links TRBV6-5 to TRBJ1-1; TRBD1 agrees at 11 bases. CDR3 in DNA: TGTGCCAGCGGACAGGGGGCAAGGACTGAAGCTTTCTTT. This translates into CASGQGARTEAFF.